This record concerns one T cell receptor (beta chain) sequence. The data derive from a study of shared clonotypes between healthy human individuals. Profiled with immunoSEQ multiplex PCR; TCRdb holds only in-frame clones, not every one. The repertoire holds approximately 2.1 million clones, with 85% to 95% as singletons. This CDR3 region has 16 residues. V was shortened by 5 bases and J by 5 bases, with 18 bases between the two germline ends. Germline assignment: CDR1 MNHEY and CDR2 SMNVEV (reference sequence). Material: naive CD4+ T cells from PBMCs. This sample's subset: CD45RA+ positively selected. The V gene is TRBV27, the J gene TRBJ1-4; D remains unclear. The receptor was derived from a young man in good health. Some clones in this sample may be carry-over from other donors' samples. The chain's CDR3 is CASSSGAGLPNEKLFF. DNA of the CDR3: TGTGCCAGCAGTAGCGGTGCGGGTCTTCCAAATGAAAAACTGTTTTTT.